This T cell receptor (beta chain) derives from a study of blood T cell repertoires in COVID-19. In the authors' workflow: Using reference gene primer amplification, nucleated cell counts were estimated. Data came from immunoSEQ multiplex PCR; TCRdb stores just in-frame clones and leaves some out. V and J calls and clone size are as listed in that table; D and trimming were resolved from the DNA. The table has around 120,000 clones, about four fifths seen once; the top ten hold approximately 2.5%. This sequence originates from a man aged 65 to 79 with acute or convalescent COVID-19. Sequenced material: peripheral blood.

The CDR3 DNA reads as TGCGCCAGCAGGGAGGGACAGTTAAATCAGCCCCAGCATTTT. Protein: CASREGQLNQPQHF. The chain links TRBV10-2 to TRBJ1-5, with 7 bases matching TRBD1. Germline V gene data show CDR1 as WSHSY and CDR2 as SAAADI. V shed 6 bases, J shed 4 bases, and the junction held 6 bases outside the gene matches. CDR3 length: 14 amino acids.